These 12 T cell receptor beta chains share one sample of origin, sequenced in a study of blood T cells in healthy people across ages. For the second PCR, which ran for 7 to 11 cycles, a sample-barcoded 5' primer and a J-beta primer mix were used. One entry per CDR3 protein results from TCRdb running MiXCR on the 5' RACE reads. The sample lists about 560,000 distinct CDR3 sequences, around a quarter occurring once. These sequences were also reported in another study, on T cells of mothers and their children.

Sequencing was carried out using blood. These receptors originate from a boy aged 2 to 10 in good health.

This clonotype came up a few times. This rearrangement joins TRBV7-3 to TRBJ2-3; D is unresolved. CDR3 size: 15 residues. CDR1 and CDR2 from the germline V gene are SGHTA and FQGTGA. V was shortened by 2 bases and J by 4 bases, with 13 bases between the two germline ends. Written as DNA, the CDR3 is TGTGCCAGCAGCTTATTAGGTCAGACCCCAGATACGCAGTATTTT. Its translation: CASSLLGQTPDTQYF.

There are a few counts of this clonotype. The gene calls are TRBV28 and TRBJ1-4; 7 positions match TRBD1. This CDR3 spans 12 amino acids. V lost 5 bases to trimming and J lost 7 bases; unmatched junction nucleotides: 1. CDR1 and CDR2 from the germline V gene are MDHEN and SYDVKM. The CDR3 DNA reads TGTGCCAGCAGTCGGGACAGTGAAAAACTGTTTTTT. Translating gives CASSRDSEKLFF. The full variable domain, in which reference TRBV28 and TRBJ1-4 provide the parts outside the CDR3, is DVKVTQSSRYLVKRTGEKVFLECVQDMDHENMFWYRQDPGLGLRLIYFSYDVKMKEKGDIPEGYSVSREKKERFSLILESASTNQTSMYLCASSRDSEKLFFGSGTQLSVL.

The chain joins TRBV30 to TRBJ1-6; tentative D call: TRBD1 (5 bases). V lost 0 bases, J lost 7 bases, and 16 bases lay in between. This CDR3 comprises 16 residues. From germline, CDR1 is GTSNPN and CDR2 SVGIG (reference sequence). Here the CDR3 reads CAWSVLYIEGNSPLHF. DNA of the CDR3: TGTGCCTGGAGTGTACTATACATCGAGGGGAATTCACCCCTCCACTTT.

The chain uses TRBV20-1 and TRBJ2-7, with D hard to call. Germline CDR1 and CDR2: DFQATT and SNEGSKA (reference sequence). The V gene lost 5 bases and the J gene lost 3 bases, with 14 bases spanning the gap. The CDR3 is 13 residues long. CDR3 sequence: CSALRALLYEQYF. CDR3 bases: TGCAGTGCTCTCCGGGCCCTTCTCTACGAGCAGTACTTC.

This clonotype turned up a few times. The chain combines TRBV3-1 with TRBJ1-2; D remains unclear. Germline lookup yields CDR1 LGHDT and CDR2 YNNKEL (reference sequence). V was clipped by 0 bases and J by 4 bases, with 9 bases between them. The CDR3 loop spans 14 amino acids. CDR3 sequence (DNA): TGTGCCAGCAGCCAAGATGTAAACGCCTATGGCTACACCTTC. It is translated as CASSQDVNAYGYTF.

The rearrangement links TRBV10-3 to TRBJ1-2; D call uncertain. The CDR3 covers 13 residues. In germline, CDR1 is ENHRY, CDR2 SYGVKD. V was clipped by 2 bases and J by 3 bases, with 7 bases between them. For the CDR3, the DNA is TGTGCCATCAGTGAGGACACCTACTATGGCTACACCTTC. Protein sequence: CAISEDTYYGYTF.

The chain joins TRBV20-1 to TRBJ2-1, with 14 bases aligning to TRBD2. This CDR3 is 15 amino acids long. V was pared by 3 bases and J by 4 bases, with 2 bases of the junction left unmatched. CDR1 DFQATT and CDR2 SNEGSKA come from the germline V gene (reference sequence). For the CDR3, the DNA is TGCAGTGCTAGGACTAGCGGGGGGGAGTACAATGAGCAGTTCTTC. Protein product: CSARTSGGEYNEQFF.

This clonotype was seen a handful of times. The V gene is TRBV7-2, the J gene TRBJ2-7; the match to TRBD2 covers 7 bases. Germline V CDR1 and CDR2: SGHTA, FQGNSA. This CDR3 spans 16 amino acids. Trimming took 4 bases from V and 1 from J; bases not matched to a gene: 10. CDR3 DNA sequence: TGTGCCAGCAGCTCATTCCGGGAGGATCGTTCCTACGAGCAGTACTTC. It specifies CASSSFREDRSYEQYF.

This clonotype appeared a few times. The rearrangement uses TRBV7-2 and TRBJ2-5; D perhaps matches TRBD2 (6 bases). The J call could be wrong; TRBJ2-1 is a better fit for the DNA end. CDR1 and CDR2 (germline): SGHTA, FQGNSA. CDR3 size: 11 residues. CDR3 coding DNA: TGTGCCAGCAGCTTAGCGGGAGGGCAGTTCTTC. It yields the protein CASSLAGGQFF.

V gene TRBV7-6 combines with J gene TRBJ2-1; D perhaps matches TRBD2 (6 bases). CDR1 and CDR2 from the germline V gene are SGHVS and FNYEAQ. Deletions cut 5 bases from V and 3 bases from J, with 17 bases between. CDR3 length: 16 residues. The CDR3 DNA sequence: TGTGCCAGCAGCCTCCTTGGTGGACTAATCTACAATGAGCAGTTCTTC. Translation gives CASSLLGGLIYNEQFF.

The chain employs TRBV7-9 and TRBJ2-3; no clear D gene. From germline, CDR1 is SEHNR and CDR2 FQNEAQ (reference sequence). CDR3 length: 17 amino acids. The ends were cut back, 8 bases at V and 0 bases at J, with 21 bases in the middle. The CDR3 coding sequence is TGTGCCAGCTGTCCCCCTCTATTCATAGGCAGCACAGATACGCAGTATTTT. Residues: CASCPPLFIGSTDTQYF.

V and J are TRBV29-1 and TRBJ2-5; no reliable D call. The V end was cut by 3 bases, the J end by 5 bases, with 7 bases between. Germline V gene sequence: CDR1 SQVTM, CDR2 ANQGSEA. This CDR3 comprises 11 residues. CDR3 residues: CSVDPTETQYF. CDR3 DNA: TGCAGCGTTGACCCAACCGAGACCCAGTACTTC.